The 9 T cell receptor beta chains listed next were all sequenced from one sample in a study of control samples from healthy donors and cancer patients (TCRdb year 2020). The receptor library was made with the immunoSEQ multiplex PCR assay. The source is immuneACCESS, and TCRdb retained only in-frame sequences with V and J called. Part of the clones is not carried over; for the studies checked, unresolved V genes explain less than half of this, and the remainder is unexplained. Across this sample there are roughly 80,000 clones, with about 88% seen only once. The top ten clones comprise more than 5% of the sample. The sequencing input was blood. The source of these receptors is a woman between 45 and 65 years old in good health.

The chain recombines TRBV19 with TRBJ1-1; D gene unclear. V lost 6 bases to trimming and J lost 1 base, with 12 bases between them. CDR1 LNHDA and CDR2 SQIVND come from the germline V gene (reference sequence). CDR3 length: 14 residues. The CDR3 nucleotides read TGTGCCAGTAGCAATGACGGGAAGAACACTGAAGCTTTCTTT. It encodes CASSNDGKNTEAFF.

This sequence joins TRBV11-3 and TRBJ2-1; 8 bases match TRBD2. The CDR3 runs to 16 residues. Germline CDR1 SGHNT, CDR2 YENEEA. V lost 1 base to trimming and J lost 6 bases; unmatched junction nucleotides: 8. The CDR3 loop reads CASSLVSGGGINEQFF. In nucleotides, the CDR3 is TGTGCCAGCAGCTTAGTTTCGGGCGGGGGGATCAATGAGCAGTTCTTC.

This clone was picked up a small number of times. V usage is TRBV19 and J usage is TRBJ1-4, with a possible D match to TRBD1 (5 bases). The CDR3 loop spans 11 amino acids. The germline V gene encodes CDR1 LNHDA and CDR2 SQIVND (reference sequence). V lost 8 bases and J 8 bases, leaving 9 bases between the germline ends. The CDR3 sequence: CASFSGEKLFF. The CDR3 nucleotides read TGTGCCAGTTTTTCAGGGGAAAAACTGTTTTTT.

This rearrangement joins TRBV6-6 to TRBJ1-3, with no clear D. V dropped 7 bases and J dropped 0 bases, with 10 bases sitting between them. This CDR3 contains 14 residues. Per germline, CDR1 MNHNY and CDR2 SVGAGI (reference sequence). The CDR3 DNA follows: TGTGCCAGCACTCTGTGGGACTCTGGAAACACCATATATTTT. This gives the protein CASTLWDSGNTIYF.

In this sample, this clone turned up a few times. This sequence joins TRBV21-1 and TRBJ1-2. TRBV21-1 is classified as a pseudogene. The CDR3 sequence is 14 residues long. CDR3 loop: CASSKMRPGFGYTF. Here the CDR3 DNA reads TGTGCCAGCAGCAAAATGAGGCCGGGGTTTGGCTACACCTTC.

The rearrangement joins TRBV10-2 to TRBJ1-1; weak D call: TRBD1 (6 bases). The CDR3 totals 14 residues. The germline V gene encodes CDR1 WSHSY and CDR2 SAAADI. The V end lost 5 bases, the J end lost 1 base, and 11 bases lay between the germline ends. CDR3 loop: CASSTGRTNTEAFF. The CDR3 coding sequence is TGCGCCAGCAGTACAGGGCGGACGAACACTGAAGCTTTCTTT.

The chain is built from TRBV9 and TRBJ2-3; D uncertain. V was pared by 0 bases and J by 5 bases, with 4 bases between. Germline assignment: CDR1 SGDLS and CDR2 YYNGEE. The CDR3 sequence is 12 residues long. This CDR3 is CASSVGLDTQYF. CDR3 DNA sequence: TGTGCCAGCAGCGTAGGGTTAGATACGCAGTATTTT.

J is TRBJ2-3 and V is TRBV3-1 (or the pseudogene TRBV3-2); D call uncertain. The CDR3 runs 16 residues. Germline assignment: CDR1 LGHDT and CDR2 YNNKEL (reference sequence). V shed 0 bases and J shed 2 bases, with 12 bases lying between them. The CDR3 DNA is TGTGCCAGCAGCCAAGAGCCCCCGGGCGACACAGATACGCAGTATTTT. This codes for CASSQEPPGDTDTQYF.

The chain joins TRBV30 to TRBJ1-1, with D maybe TRBD1 (5 bases). The CDR3 loop spans 14 amino acids. The germline V gene encodes CDR1 GTSNPN and CDR2 SVGIG (reference sequence). Trimming pared 2 bases from V and 3 bases from J, leaving 13 bases between. The CDR3 DNA reads TGTGCCTGGAGTCCTGGACATGAGGACACTGAAGCTTTCTTT. This codes for CAWSPGHEDTEAFF.